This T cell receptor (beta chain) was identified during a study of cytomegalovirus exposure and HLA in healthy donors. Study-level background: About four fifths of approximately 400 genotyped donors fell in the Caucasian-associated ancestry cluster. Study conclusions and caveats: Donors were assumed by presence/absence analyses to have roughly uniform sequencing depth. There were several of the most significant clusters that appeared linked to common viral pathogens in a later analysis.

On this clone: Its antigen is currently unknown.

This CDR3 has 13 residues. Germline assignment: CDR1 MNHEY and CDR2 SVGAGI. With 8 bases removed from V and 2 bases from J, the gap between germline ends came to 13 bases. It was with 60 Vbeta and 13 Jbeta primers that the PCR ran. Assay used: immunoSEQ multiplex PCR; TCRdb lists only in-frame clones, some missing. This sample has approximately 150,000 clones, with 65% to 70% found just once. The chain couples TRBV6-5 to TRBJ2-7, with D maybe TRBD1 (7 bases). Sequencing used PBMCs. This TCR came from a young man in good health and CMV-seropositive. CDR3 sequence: CASRGTATYEQYF. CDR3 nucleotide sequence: TGTGCCAGCCGCGGGACAGCCACCTACGAGCAGTACTTC.